Presented here are 22 T cell receptor beta chains from one specimen sequenced in a study of blood T cell repertoires in COVID-19. Assay: immunoSEQ multiplex PCR; the TCRdb copy retains only in-frame clones and omits some. In the table there are 110,000 to 150,000 clones, 80% of which are singletons. Sequencing used peripheral blood. The receptors derive from a man aged 65 to 79 who had recovered from COVID-19.

The chain has TRBV5-1 and TRBJ1-1; a weak D match, TRBD1 (5 bases). The germline V gene has CDR1 SGHRS and CDR2 YFSETQ. This CDR3 comprises 14 residues. V was clipped by 3 bases and J by 3 bases, with 12 bases between them. CDR3 sequence reads: CASSYQGGDTEAFF. CDR3 nucleotides: TGCGCCAGCAGCTATCAGGGTGGGGACACTGAAGCTTTCTTT.

V gene TRBV5-1 combines with J gene TRBJ1-1, with 7 bases lining up with TRBD1. In germline, CDR1 is SGHRS, CDR2 YFSETQ. Trimming took 2 bases from V and 3 from J; bases not matched to a gene: 7. The CDR3 is made up of 15 amino acids. The CDR3 spells CASSFQGGMHTEAFF. In nucleotides, the CDR3 is TGCGCCAGCAGCTTTCAGGGGGGTATGCACACTGAAGCTTTCTTT.

In DNA, the CDR3 is TGTGCCAGCAGTTTCGTTTCTAAAATGAACACTGAAGCTTTCTTT. Its translation is CASSFVSKMNTEAFF. The gene calls are TRBV27 and TRBJ1-1, with no clear D. Trimming cost V 3 bases and J 0 bases, with 11 bases left between them. Germline V lookup: CDR1 MNHEY, CDR2 SMNVEV (reference sequence). This CDR3 region has 15 residues.

J is TRBJ2-7 and V is TRBV6-5, with 8 nucleotides matching TRBD2. CDR1 MNHEY and CDR2 SVGAGI come from the germline V gene. The V gene end was trimmed by 0 bases and the J gene end by 4 bases; junction bases not matched to a gene: 5. CDR3 length: 15 amino acids. CDR3 DNA: TGTGCCAGCAGTTACTCGCGGACTAGCACGTACGAGCAGTACTTC. It encodes CASSYSRTSTYEQYF.

V and J are TRBV27 and TRBJ2-3; maybe TRBD1 (6 bases). Trimming cost V 1 base and J 4 bases, with 12 bases left between them. CDR1 and CDR2 (germline): MNHEY, SMNVEV (reference sequence). The CDR3 is 15 amino acids. CDR3 DNA: TGTGCCAGCAGTTTATTTTACAGGGTCCCAGATACGCAGTATTTT. Protein: CASSLFYRVPDTQYF.

This chain connects TRBV28 to TRBJ2-7, with TRBD1 identical over 11 bases. The CDR3 is made up of 16 amino acids. The germline CDR1 and CDR2 sequences are MDHEN and SYDVKM. J gave up 2 bases and V 6 bases, and 9 bases lay outside the gene matches. The CDR3 nucleotides read TGTGCCAGCAGCGAGAGGACAGGGGGCAGGGCCTACGAGCAGTACTTC. Protein sequence: CASSERTGGRAYEQYF. Based on the CDR3 plus reference TRBV28 and TRBJ2-7, the full variable domain is DVKVTQSSRYLVKRTGEKVFLECVQDMDHENMFWYRQDPGLGLRLIYFSYDVKMKEKGDIPEGYSVSREKKERFSLILESASTNQTSMYLCASSERTGGRAYEQYFGPGTRLTVT.

The rearrangement links TRBV29-1 to TRBJ2-3; 8 nucleotides align to TRBD1. Germline CDR1 is SQVTM and CDR2 is ANQGSEA. V shed 4 bases, J shed 7 bases, and the junction held 10 bases outside the gene matches. The CDR3 has 14 residues. The CDR3 loop reads CSVAGGSAVNTQYF. CDR3 coding DNA: TGCAGCGTTGCAGGGGGCTCCGCGGTGAATACGCAGTATTTT.

The chain joins TRBV2 to TRBJ2-7; 11 positions agree with TRBD1. The CDR3 runs 14 residues. Losses at the gene ends were 5 bases for V and 7 bases for J; bases not matched to a gene: 7. Germline lookup yields CDR1 SNHLY and CDR2 FYNNEI. CDR3 DNA: TGTGCCAGCAGTCGGACAGGGGGCCGGAGGGAGCAGTACTTC. Its protein product is CASSRTGGRREQYF.

This clone was detected once. The chain combines TRBV20-1 with TRBJ1-2, with 8 bases identical to TRBD1. With 6 bases clipped from V and 8 bases from J, the junction kept 5 bases outside the gene matches. Per germline, CDR1 DFQATT and CDR2 SNEGSKA (reference sequence). The CDR3 contains 11 residues. CDR3 region: CSATTGEGYTF. The CDR3 DNA reads TGCAGTGCAACGACAGGGGAAGGCTACACCTTC.

The V gene is TRBV3-1 (or the pseudogene TRBV3-2), the J gene TRBJ2-1; 8 nucleotides align to TRBD2. The CDR3 extends over 16 amino acids. The V segment lost 1 base and the J segment 7 bases; nucleotides outside the gene matches: 9. The germline V gene has CDR1 LGHDT and CDR2 YNNKEL (reference sequence). For the CDR3, the DNA is TGTGCCAGCAGCCAAGGACTCCAGCGGGAGAGGAATGAGCAGTTCTTC. Protein sequence: CASSQGLQRERNEQFF.

This chain uses TRBV7-8 with TRBJ2-7; 9 bases fit TRBD1. CDR1 SGHVS and CDR2 FQNEAQ come from the germline V gene. The J segment lost 7 bases and the V segment lost 5 bases, leaving 9 bases of the junction unmatched. CDR3 length: 14 amino acids. CDR3 sequence: CASSPGTGKGEQYF. The CDR3 nucleotides read TGTGCCAGCAGCCCCGGGACAGGGAAAGGTGAGCAGTACTTC.

The V gene is TRBV11-2, the J gene TRBJ1-1; TRBD1 aligns across 8 bases. Losses at the gene ends were 2 bases for V and 4 bases for J; bases not matched to a gene: 3. The germline V gene encodes CDR1 SGHAT and CDR2 FQNNGV. The CDR3 covers 14 residues. The CDR3 DNA sequence: TGTGCCAGCAGCTTAACAGGGGGGACCACTGAAGCTTTCTTT. The encoded protein is CASSLTGGTTEAFF.

The rearrangement joins TRBV5-6 to TRBJ2-5; 16 nucleotides align to TRBD2. Losses at the gene ends were 3 bases for V and 5 bases for J; bases not matched to a gene: 10. The CDR3 extends over 18 amino acids. The V gene's germline CDR1 is SGHDT and CDR2 YYEEEE. Here the CDR3 reads CASSWRGTSGRAGETQYF. The CDR3 DNA is TGTGCCAGCAGCTGGCGTGGGACTAGCGGGAGGGCCGGGGAGACCCAGTACTTC. Full variable domain (rest looked up from reference TRBV5-6 and TRBJ2-5): DAGVTQSPTHLIKTRGQQVTLRCSPKSGHDTVSWYQQALGQGPQFIFQYYEEEERQRGNFPDRFSGHQFPNYSSELNVNALLLGDSALYLCASSWRGTSGRAGETQYFGPGTRLLVL.

The rearrangement uses TRBV10-3 and TRBJ2-1, with 12 bases identical to TRBD2. V lost 8 bases to trimming and J lost 4 bases; unmatched junction nucleotides: 0. The CDR3 has 13 amino acids. Germline CDR1 ENHRY, CDR2 SYGVKD. The CDR3 DNA is TGTGCCATCGGACTAGCGGGATACAATGAGCAGTTCTTC. Its translation: CAIGLAGYNEQFF.

The genes are TRBV29-1 and TRBJ2-7; 7 bases match TRBD1. Germline CDR1 SQVTM, CDR2 ANQGSEA. Trimming removed 6 bases from V and 5 bases from J; junction bases left unmatched: 13. The CDR3 length is 14 residues. This CDR3 is CSVLKTGKGDEQYF. The CDR3 DNA sequence: TGCAGCGTCTTAAAGACAGGGAAGGGCGACGAGCAGTACTTC.

This sequence joins TRBV5-5 and TRBJ2-5; 14 bases are a match to TRBD2. The CDR3 consists of 17 residues. J was trimmed by 2 bases and V by 4 bases; bases with no gene match: 7. From germline, CDR1 is SGHKS and CDR2 YYEKEE (reference sequence). The CDR3 is CASSLGLAGGQQETQYF. In DNA, the CDR3 is TGTGCCAGCAGCCTCGGACTAGCGGGAGGACAGCAAGAGACCCAGTACTTC.

The chain couples TRBV12-3 or TRBV12-4 to TRBJ1-1; the D gene is possibly TRBD1 (5 bases). Trimming left V 7 bases short and J 8 bases short, with 17 bases between. The CDR3 is 13 amino acids. DNA for the CDR3: TGTGCCAGCAACATACCGGGACTCTTGGAAGCTTTCTTT. Encoded protein: CASNIPGLLEAFF.

The V call is TRBV3-1 (or the pseudogene TRBV3-2), the J call TRBJ2-7; a possible D gene is TRBD2 (6 bases). The V end was cut by 8 bases, the J end by 7 bases, with 12 bases between. The CDR3 contains 11 residues. The germline gives CDR1 LGHDT, CDR2 YNNKEL (reference sequence). The DNA of the CDR3 is TGTGCCAGCGGCGGGATTGGGGAGCAGTACTTC. As protein: CASGGIGEQYF.

This clone was observed a single time. V is TRBV2 and J is TRBJ1-1; no reliable D call. Germline loops: CDR1 SNHLY, CDR2 FYNNEI. V was cut by 4 bases and J by 3 bases, with 9 bases left in between. CDR3 length: 13 residues. The CDR3 DNA sequence: TGTGCCAGCAGTGTGAGGGTGGACACTGAAGCTTTCTTT. This encodes CASSVRVDTEAFF.

This clone has a handful of counts. This rearrangement joins TRBV5-1 to TRBJ2-2; 12 bases are shared with TRBD2. Germline V CDR1 and CDR2: SGHRS, YFSETQ. This CDR3 spans 16 amino acids. V lost 4 bases to trimming and J lost 7 bases; unmatched junction nucleotides: 8. The CDR3 protein is CASSPETSGSVGELFF. The CDR3 region has the DNA TGCGCCAGCAGCCCAGAGACTAGCGGGAGTGTCGGGGAGCTGTTTTTT.

This clone appeared a few times. This chain joins TRBV14 and TRBJ2-7; TRBD1 matches at 7 bases. The germline gives CDR1 SGHDN, CDR2 FVKESK. V shed 4 bases, J shed 2 bases, and the junction held 5 bases outside the gene matches. The length of the CDR3 is 14 residues. Written as DNA, the CDR3 is TGTGCCAGCAGCCCGCAGGGGGTACCCTACGAGCAGTACTTC. It translates to CASSPQGVPYEQYF.

This CDR3 reads CASSSVGFDEQYF. CDR3 sequence (DNA): TGTGCCAGCAGCTCGGTTGGTTTCGACGAGCAGTACTTC. V and J are TRBV5-4 and TRBJ2-7; D is unresolved. Trimming cost V 3 bases and J 5 bases, with 12 bases left between them. The germline gives CDR1 SGHNT, CDR2 YYREEE (reference sequence). The CDR3 contains 13 residues. Full variable domain (missing parts from reference TRBV5-4 and TRBJ2-7): ETGVTQSPTHLIKTRGQQVTLRCSSQSGHNTVSWYQQALGQGPQFIFQYYREEENGRGNFPPRFSGLQFPNYSSELNVNALELDDSALYLCASSSVGFDEQYFGPGTRLTVT.